This TCR beta chain originates from a study of blood T cell repertoires in COVID-19. Whole-study context: The United States, Italy and Spain were the sources of the acute and convalescent COVID-19 samples. PBMCs, B-cell-depleted T cells, or T cells were the source of the cDNA or gDNA that made up the material.

Per the authors' pipeline: Estimation of nucleated cell counts relied on the amplification of reference gene primers. The assay was immunoSEQ multiplex PCR, and TCRdb's table has in-frame clones only and misses some. V, J and clone size derive from that table, while D and trimming were established from the DNA sequence. The sample comprises approximately 350,000 clones, 85% to 90% of which are singletons, and roughly 6.3% rests with the top ten. The CDR3 is 14 amino acids. V trimming: 5 bases; J trimming: 8 bases; junction bases outside the gene matches: 2. Germline V gene data show CDR1 as MGHRA and CDR2 as YSYEKL.

The sequencing input was peripheral blood. This TCR was recovered from a woman between 45 and 65 years old with COVID-19, enrolled during active disease. The V and J genes are TRBV4-1 and TRBJ2-1; TRBD2 matches at 14 bases. The CDR3: CASSGTSGSYEQFF. As DNA, the CDR3 is TGCGCCAGCAGCGGGACTAGCGGGAGTTATGAGCAGTTCTTC.